The clone carrying this T cell receptor (beta chain) was seen a few times. Its antigen is unknown. The time point is: week 35, safety follow-up. What each vaccine dose contained was 300 ug of mutant IDH1 20-mer peptide, accompanied by topical imiquimod. The sample comes from a study of a mutant IDH1 vaccine in newly diagnosed glioma. Study background: Most patients had received both radiotherapy and temozolomide, the prior options being radiotherapy, temozolomide, or both.

Germline CDR1 reads MGHDK; CDR2 reads SYGVNS. V lost 2 bases and J 10 bases, leaving 12 bases between the germline ends. The CDR3 contains 13 residues. Only in-frame clones appear in the TCRdb table, and some are missing; sequencing was by immunoSEQ multiplex PCR. The data contain 35,000 to 45,000 clones, 75% to 85% of them singletons. The TCR comes from a woman in her forties or fifties with glioma. Here the sequenced sample was PBMCs, taken from a glioma patient whose treatment included an IDH1 peptide vaccine. The chain recombines TRBV25-1 with TRBJ1-5; D not certain. The CDR3 DNA reads TGTGCCAGCAGTGAACGGGTCGAAGGACCCCAGCATTTT. Translated: CASSERVEGPQHF.